Below, 13 T cell receptor beta chains from the same sample are listed, as sequenced in a study of cytomegalovirus exposure and HLA in healthy donors. The PCR made use of 60 Vbeta and 13 Jbeta primers. The repertoire was sequenced with immunoSEQ multiplex PCR; TCRdb's copy has only in-frame clones and lacks some. The sample holds around 200,000 clones, approximately 78% seen once. The sequencing sample was made of PBMCs. The receptors derive from a woman aged 18-29 years in good health and CMV-seronegative.

J is TRBJ2-3 and V is TRBV15; D may be TRBD2 (6 bases). V dropped 1 base and J dropped 6 bases, with 11 bases sitting between them. The CDR3 contains 14 residues. Germline V gives CDR1 LNHNV, CDR2 YYDKDF (reference sequence). This CDR3 reads CATSRVGGMDTQYF. CDR3 nucleotide sequence: TGTGCCACCAGCAGAGTGGGGGGAATGGATACGCAGTATTTT.

CDR3 loop: CASSDSPRGGTEAFF. The CDR3 DNA follows: TGTGCCAGCAGTGACTCCCCGAGGGGGGGCACTGAAGCTTTCTTT. The chain has TRBV6-4 and TRBJ1-1; D might be TRBD1 (6 bases). Trimming removed 0 bases at V and 4 bases at J, with 12 bases between. The CDR3 loop spans 15 amino acids. Germline-derived CDR1 and CDR2 are MRHNA and SNTAGT.

The chain uses TRBV2 and TRBJ1-1, with a tentative D call TRBD1 (6 bases). V lost 8 bases to trimming and J lost 3 bases, with 22 bases between them. The CDR3 length is 16 residues. CDR1 and CDR2 (germline): SNHLY, FYNNEI. The CDR3 region is CASGTTTRSLDTEAFF. DNA of the CDR3: TGTGCCAGCGGGACAACGACCCGATCCTTGGACACTGAAGCTTTCTTT.

The chain joins TRBV27 to TRBJ2-7; no clear D gene. Germline CDR1 is MNHEY and CDR2 is SMNVEV (reference sequence). The CDR3 spans 13 residues. Trimming left V 5 bases short and J 2 bases short, with 10 bases between. CDR3 nucleotides: TGTGCCAGCAGTACACCATCCGCCTACGAGCAGTACTTC. Translated, it gives CASSTPSAYEQYF.

This clone was counted a few times. The sample holds other DNA sequences that translate to the same CDR3. This rearrangement joins TRBV4-2 to TRBJ2-3; 10 bases map to TRBD2. CDR1 LGHNA and CDR2 YNFKEQ come from the germline V gene. Unmatched junction bases numbered 4, after V lost 3 bases and J lost 1 base. The CDR3 sequence is 16 residues long. The DNA for the CDR3 is TGTGCCAGCAGCCAGGACCTAGCGGGGGGCACAGATACGCAGTATTTT. Amino acids: CASSQDLAGGTDTQYF.

The V gene is TRBV27, the J gene TRBJ2-1; 7 bases match TRBD2. The CDR3 consists of 14 residues. Germline CDR1 is MNHEY and CDR2 is SMNVEV (reference sequence). The ends lost 6 bases at V and 0 bases at J; junction bases unmatched: 2. The CDR3 DNA reads TGTGCCAGCAGGGGAGGGCCCTCCTACAATGAGCAGTTCTTC. Translation gives CASRGGPSYNEQFF.

The chain uses TRBV5-1 and TRBJ1-4; D might be TRBD1 (5 bases). This CDR3 contains 15 residues. Trimming took 0 bases from V and 8 from J, leaving 14 bases between them. Germline V gene lookup returns CDR1 SGHRS and CDR2 YFSETQ. CDR3 coding DNA: TGCGCCAGCAGCTTGGATGTGGCAGGGCGGGAAAAACTGTTTTTT. Translating gives CASSLDVAGREKLFF.

The chain combines TRBV7-9 with TRBJ1-6, with 9 bases fitting TRBD1. Germline trimming cut 1 base from V and 5 bases from J; bases unmatched to any gene: 6. Germline-derived CDR1 and CDR2 are SEHNR and FQNEAQ (reference sequence). This CDR3 comprises 17 residues. The CDR3 is CASSLGAGTGNNSPLHF. CDR3 bases: TGTGCCAGCAGCTTAGGAGCCGGGACAGGGAATAATTCACCCCTCCACTTT.

This rearrangement joins TRBV14 to TRBJ2-3; tentatively, D is TRBD2 (6 bases). The germline V and J ends were trimmed by 4 bases and 0 bases, with 11 bases remaining between them. This CDR3 region has 15 residues. Germline CDR1 is SGHDN and CDR2 is FVKESK. The CDR3: CASSPLTSSTDTQYF. In DNA, the CDR3 is TGTGCCAGCAGCCCACTAACTAGCAGCACAGATACGCAGTATTTT. Variable domain in full (rest from reference TRBV14 and TRBJ2-3): EAGVTQFPSHSVIEKGQTVTLRCDPISGHDNLYWYRRVMGKEIKFLLHFVKESKQDESGMPNNRFLAERTGGTYSTLKVQPAELEDSGVYFCASSPLTSSTDTQYFGPGTRLTVL.

This chain joins TRBV9 and TRBJ2-5; 8 bases fit TRBD1. Per germline, CDR1 SGDLS and CDR2 YYNGEE. This CDR3 region has 13 residues. The V and J ends lost 3 bases and 5 bases, in that order; junction bases with no gene match: 3. The CDR3 DNA follows: TGTGCCAGCAGCGATTGGACAGGGGAGACCCAGTACTTC. Translating it yields CASSDWTGETQYF.

A note on this clone: An end of the junction does not agree with germline; a read error may underlie this. The rearrangement joins TRBV6-1 to TRBJ2-7; 8 nucleotides agree with TRBD2. The CDR3 contains 12 residues. Looked up from germline, CDR1 is MNHNS and CDR2 is SASEGT. CDR3 nucleotide sequence: TGTGCCAGCAGTGAAATTCGGGGGGGGGCGGACTTC. Translating gives CASSEIRGGADF.

The chain has TRBV19 and TRBJ2-7; TRBD2 is a possible D gene (5 bases). Trimming removed 6 bases at V and 2 bases at J, with 20 bases between. The CDR3 consists of 16 residues. Germline V lookup: CDR1 LNHDA, CDR2 SQIVND (reference sequence). DNA of the CDR3: TGTGCCAGTAGCCCTCACGGCACGGGAACCACCTACGAGCAGTACTTC. It encodes CASSPHGTGTTYEQYF.

With respect to this clone: Other DNA sequences in the same sample also yield this CDR3. The genes are TRBV18 and TRBJ1-5, with 9 nucleotides matching TRBD1. The CDR3 covers 15 residues. Germline-derived CDR1 and CDR2 are KGHSH and LQKENI. V trimming: 3 bases; J trimming: 2 bases; junction bases outside the gene matches: 2. The CDR3 spells CASSPGQGGNQPQHF. CDR3 in DNA: TGTGCCAGCTCACCGGGACAGGGCGGCAATCAGCCCCAGCATTTT.